The 10 T cell receptor beta chains presented below share a single source sample, sequenced in a study of blood T cell repertoires in COVID-19. Method: immunoSEQ multiplex PCR; TCRdb's copy keeps in-frame clones and lacks some. The sample shows approximately 220,000 clones, around 83% of them seen only once. The sequencing sample was made of PBMCs or T cells enriched from blood (not recorded which). The receptors were gathered from a woman between 35 and 50 years old with acute COVID-19.

The chain employs TRBV9 and TRBJ1-2; D perhaps matches TRBD1 (5 bases). CDR3 length: 14 amino acids. Trimming cost V 0 bases and J 8 bases, with 14 bases left between them. Germline V gene sequence: CDR1 SGDLS, CDR2 YYNGEE. The CDR3 DNA reads as TGTGCCAGCAGCGTAGGGACACAAACTTGGGGCTACACCTTC. Its protein is CASSVGTQTWGYTF.

In its sample, this clone was seen a few times. The chain combines TRBV4-2 with TRBJ1-2; D call uncertain. CDR1 LGHNA and CDR2 YNFKEQ come from the germline V gene. V lost 5 bases and J 0 bases, leaving 10 bases between the germline ends. The CDR3 is made up of 14 amino acids. The CDR3 sequence: CASSGHSSNYGYTF. In DNA, the CDR3 is TGTGCCAGCAGCGGGCACAGTTCTAACTATGGCTACACCTTC.

The chain couples TRBV7-2 to TRBJ1-1; TRBD1 might be the D (5 bases). CDR1 is SGHTA, CDR2 FQGNSA, per germline. This CDR3 comprises 14 residues. Trimming cost V 5 bases and J 2 bases, with 12 bases left between them. For the CDR3, the DNA is TGTGCCAGCAGCCGGGACTGGGGCAACACTGAAGCTTTCTTT. Its translation is CASSRDWGNTEAFF.

V gene TRBV9 combines with J gene TRBJ2-1, with D possibly matching TRBD1 (5 bases). Per the germline V gene, CDR1 is SGDLS and CDR2 is YYNGEE. This CDR3 spans 14 amino acids. Between the trimmed V and J ends, which lost 7 bases and 6 bases, there was a span of 17 bases. The CDR3 region is CASARSYRTNEQFF. CDR3 sequence (DNA): TGTGCCAGCGCCAGATCGTACAGGACCAATGAGCAGTTCTTC.

This sequence joins TRBV9 and TRBJ1-5; 8 bases align to TRBD1. The CDR3 totals 17 residues. Trimming cost V 4 bases and J 4 bases; bases outside gene matches: 13. In germline, CDR1 is SGDLS, CDR2 YYNGEE. As DNA, the CDR3 is TGTGCCAGCAGCCGGACAGGGCGGCACTTTCGGAATCAGCCCCAGCATTTT. This gives the protein CASSRTGRHFRNQPQHF.

V is TRBV3-1 (or the pseudogene TRBV3-2) and J is TRBJ1-3, with D possibly TRBD1 on 6 matching bases. CDR3 length equals 14 residues. Germline V gene lookup returns CDR1 LGHDT and CDR2 YNNKEL (reference sequence). V lost 6 bases and J lost 3, with 12 bases in between. CDR3 region: CASREQGYGNTIYF. The CDR3 coding sequence is TGTGCCAGCAGGGAACAGGGTTATGGAAACACCATATATTTT.

The chain combines TRBV12-3 or TRBV12-4 with TRBJ1-5, with TRBD1 as a possible D gene (5 bases). The CDR3 runs to 13 residues. V lost 11 bases and J 10 bases, leaving 21 bases between the germline ends. The CDR3 protein is CAGSSGPGGPQHF. The DNA for the CDR3 is TGTGCCGGTTCCAGCGGTCCGGGGGGTCCCCAGCATTTT.

This clone was counted only a few times. The gene calls are TRBV7-9 and TRBJ1-1, with 7 bases matching TRBD1. CDR3 length equals 15 residues. From germline, CDR1 is SEHNR and CDR2 FQNEAQ (reference sequence). V was clipped by 5 bases and J by 1 base; unmatched bases: 7. The CDR3 loop is CASSRTGEWNTEAFF. The CDR3 coding sequence is TGTGCCAGCAGCCGAACAGGGGAATGGAACACTGAAGCTTTCTTT. Complete variable domain (other parts from reference TRBV7-9 and TRBJ1-1): DTGVSQNPRHKITKRGQNVTFRCDPISEHNRLYWYRQTLGQGPEFLTYFQNEAQLEKSRLLSDRFSAERPKGSFSTLEIQRTEQGDSAMYLCASSRTGEWNTEAFFGQGTRLTVV.

V is TRBV28 and J is TRBJ1-2; 9 positions match TRBD1. Trimming cost V 6 bases and J 9 bases; bases outside gene matches: 11. CDR1 and CDR2 from the germline V gene are MDHEN and SYDVKM. The CDR3 totals 14 residues. CDR3 sequence: CASRHPGQGPSYTF. The CDR3 DNA reads as TGTGCCAGCAGGCACCCGGGACAGGGACCAAGCTACACCTTC.

This chain connects TRBV11-2 to TRBJ2-1; perhaps TRBD1 as D (5 bases). The germline V gene has CDR1 SGHAT and CDR2 FQNNGV. This CDR3 spans 19 amino acids. V lost 4 bases to trimming and J lost 1 base, with 23 bases between them. The CDR3 loop reads CASSSYLGKPSGSYNEQFF. CDR3 bases: TGTGCCAGCAGCTCTTATCTAGGGAAACCTTCAGGGTCCTACAATGAGCAGTTCTTC.